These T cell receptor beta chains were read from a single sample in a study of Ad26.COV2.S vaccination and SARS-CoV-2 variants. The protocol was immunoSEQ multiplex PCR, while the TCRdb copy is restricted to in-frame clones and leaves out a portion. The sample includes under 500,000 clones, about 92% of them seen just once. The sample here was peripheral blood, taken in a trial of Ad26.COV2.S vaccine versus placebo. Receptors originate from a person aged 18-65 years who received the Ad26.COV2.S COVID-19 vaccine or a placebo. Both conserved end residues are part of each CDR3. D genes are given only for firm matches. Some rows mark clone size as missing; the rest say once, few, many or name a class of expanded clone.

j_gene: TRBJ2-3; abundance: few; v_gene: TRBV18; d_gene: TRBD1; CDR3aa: CASSRTGDSDTQYF; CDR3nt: TGTGCCAGCTCACGGACAGGGGATTCGGATACGCAGTATTTT
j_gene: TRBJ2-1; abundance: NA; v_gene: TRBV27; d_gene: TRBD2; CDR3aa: CASSRLAGGANGPNEQFF; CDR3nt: TGTGCCAGCAGCCGACTAGCGGGGGGGGCCAACGGCCCCAATGAGCAGTTCTTC
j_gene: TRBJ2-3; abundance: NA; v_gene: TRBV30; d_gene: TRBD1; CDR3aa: CAWQDRGRSRGRALDTQYF; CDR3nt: TGTGCCTGGCAGGACAGGGGGCGCTCCCGTGGCCGGGCCCTAGATACGCAGTATTTT
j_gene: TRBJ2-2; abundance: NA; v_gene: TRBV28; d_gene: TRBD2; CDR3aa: CASLKPRGGVWTGELFF; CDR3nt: TGTGCCAGCCTCAAACCCCGCGGGGGGGTATGGACCGGGGAGCTGTTTTTT
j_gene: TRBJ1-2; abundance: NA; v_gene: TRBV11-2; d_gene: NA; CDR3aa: CASSLDIGDRYTF; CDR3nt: TGTGCCAGCAGCTTAGATATCGGGGATCGCTACACCTTC
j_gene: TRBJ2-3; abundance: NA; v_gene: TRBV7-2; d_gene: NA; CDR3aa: CASSLSRRGLADTQYF; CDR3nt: TGTGCCAGCAGCTTAAGTCGGAGGGGGCTGGCAGATACGCAGTATTTT
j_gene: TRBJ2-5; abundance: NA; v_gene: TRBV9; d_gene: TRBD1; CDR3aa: CASSAGDSQETQYF; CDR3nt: TGTGCCAGCAGCGCCGGGGACAGTCAAGAGACCCAGTACTTC
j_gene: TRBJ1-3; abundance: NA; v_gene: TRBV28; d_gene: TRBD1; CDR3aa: CASRYRDRGLSIYF; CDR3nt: TGTGCCAGCCGTTACCGGGACAGGGGGCTTTCCATATATTTT
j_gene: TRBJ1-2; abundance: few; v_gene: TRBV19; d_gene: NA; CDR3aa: CASSIDPGWGYGYTF; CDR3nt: TGTGCCAGTAGTATAGATCCAGGGTGGGGCTATGGCTACACCTTC
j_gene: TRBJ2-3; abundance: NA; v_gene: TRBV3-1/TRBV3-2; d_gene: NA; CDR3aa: CASSRNYQDTQYF; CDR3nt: TGTGCCAGCAGCCGGAACTACCAAGATACGCAGTATTTT
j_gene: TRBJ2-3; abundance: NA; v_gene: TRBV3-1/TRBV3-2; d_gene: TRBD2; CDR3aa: CASSQVPHGLGGGRTQYF; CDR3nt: TGTGCCAGCAGCCAAGTCCCTCACGGACTAGGCGGGGGGAGAACGCAGTATTTT
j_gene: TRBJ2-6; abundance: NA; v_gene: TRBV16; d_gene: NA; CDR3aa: CASSQVWGTGANVLTF; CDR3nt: TGTGCCAGCAGCCAGGTCTGGGGCACTGGGGCCAACGTCCTGACTTTC
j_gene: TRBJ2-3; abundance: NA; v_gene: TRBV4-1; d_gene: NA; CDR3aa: CASSLGSNTDTQYF; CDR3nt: TGCGCCAGCAGCCTCGGGTCCAACACAGATACGCAGTATTTT
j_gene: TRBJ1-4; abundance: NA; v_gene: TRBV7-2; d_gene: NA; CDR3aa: CASSSRKAATNEKLFF; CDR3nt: TGTGCCAGCAGCTCCCGGAAGGCTGCAACTAATGAAAAACTGTTTTTT
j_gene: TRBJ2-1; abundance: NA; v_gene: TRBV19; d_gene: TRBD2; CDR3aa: CASSGTSGGEQFF; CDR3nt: TGTGCCAGTTCCGGGACTAGCGGGGGAGAGCAGTTCTTC
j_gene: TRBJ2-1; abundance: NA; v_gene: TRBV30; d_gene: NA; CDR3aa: CAWSYGTGDEQFF; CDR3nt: TGTGCCTGGAGTTATGGGACTGGGGATGAGCAGTTCTTC
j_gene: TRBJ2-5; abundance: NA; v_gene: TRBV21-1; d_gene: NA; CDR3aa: CASPRSLSGGETQYF; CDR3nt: TGTGCCAGCCCCAGGTCCCTAAGCGGGGGAGAGACCCAGTACTTC
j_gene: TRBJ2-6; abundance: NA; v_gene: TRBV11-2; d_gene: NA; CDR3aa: CASSGLTGANVLTF; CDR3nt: TGTGCCAGCAGCGGATTAACTGGGGCCAACGTCCTGACTTTC
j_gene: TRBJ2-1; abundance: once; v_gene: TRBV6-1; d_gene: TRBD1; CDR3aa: CASSEARDRTYASSYNEQFF; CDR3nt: TGTGCCAGCAGTGAAGCGCGGGACAGGACTTATGCGAGCTCCTACAATGAGCAGTTCTTC
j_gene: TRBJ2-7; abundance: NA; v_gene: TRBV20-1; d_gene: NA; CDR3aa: CSAQGNEQYF; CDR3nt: TGCAGTGCCCAGGGTAACGAGCAGTACTTC
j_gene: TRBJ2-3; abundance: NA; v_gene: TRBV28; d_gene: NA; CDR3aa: CASSFVGPRSTDTQYF; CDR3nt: TGTGCCAGCAGTTTTGTAGGGCCGCGAAGCACAGATACGCAGTATTTT
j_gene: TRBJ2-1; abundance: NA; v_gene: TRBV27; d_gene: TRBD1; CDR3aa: CASTRDRDYNEQFF; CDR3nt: TGTGCCAGCACCCGGGACAGGGACTACAATGAGCAGTTCTTC
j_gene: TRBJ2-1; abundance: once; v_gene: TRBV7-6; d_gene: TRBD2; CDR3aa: CASSARLAGGFYEQFF; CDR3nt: TGTGCCAGCAGCGCCCGGCTAGCGGGGGGGTTCTATGAGCAGTTCTTC
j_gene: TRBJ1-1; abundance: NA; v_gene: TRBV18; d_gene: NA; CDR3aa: CASSPGGVVTEAFF; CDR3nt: TGTGCCAGCTCACCAGGAGGGGTCGTCACTGAAGCTTTCTTT
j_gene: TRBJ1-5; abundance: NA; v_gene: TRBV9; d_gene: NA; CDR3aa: CASSVSSGNQPQHF; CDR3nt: TGTGCCAGCAGCGTCAGTTCGGGCAATCAGCCCCAGCATTTT
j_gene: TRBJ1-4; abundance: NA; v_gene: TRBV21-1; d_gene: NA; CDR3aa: CASPAVGGGTENEKLFF; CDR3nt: NA
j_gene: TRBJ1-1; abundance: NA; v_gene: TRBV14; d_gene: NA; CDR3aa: CASSQATGNTEAFF; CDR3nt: TGTGCCAGCAGCCAAGCGACAGGGAACACTGAAGCTTTCTTT
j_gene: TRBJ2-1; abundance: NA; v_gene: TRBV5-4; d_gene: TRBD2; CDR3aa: CASSPGTSGGLF; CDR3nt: TGTGCCAGCAGCCCCGGGACTAGCGGGGGGCTCTTC
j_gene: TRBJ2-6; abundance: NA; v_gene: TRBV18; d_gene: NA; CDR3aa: CASSPGTSGANVLTF; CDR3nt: TGTGCCAGCTCACCAGGCACATCTGGGGCCAACGTCCTGACTTTC
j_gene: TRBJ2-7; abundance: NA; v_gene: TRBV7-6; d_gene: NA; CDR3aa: CASSLADYEQYF; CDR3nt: TGTGCCAGCAGCTTAGCCGACTACGAGCAGTACTTC
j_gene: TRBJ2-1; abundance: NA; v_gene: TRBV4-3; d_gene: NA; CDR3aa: CASSQDWDEYNEQFF; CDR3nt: TGCGCCAGCAGCCAAGACTGGGACGAATACAATGAGCAGTTCTTC
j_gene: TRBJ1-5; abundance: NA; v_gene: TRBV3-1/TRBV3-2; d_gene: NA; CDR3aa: CASSQGTAHQPQHF; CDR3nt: TGTGCCAGCAGCCAAGGGACAGCTCATCAGCCCCAGCATTTT
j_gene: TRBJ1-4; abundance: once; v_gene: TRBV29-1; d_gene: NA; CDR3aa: CSVQEGRETTNEKLFF; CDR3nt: TGCAGCGTCCAAGAGGGCAGGGAAACAACTAATGAAAAACTGTTTTTT
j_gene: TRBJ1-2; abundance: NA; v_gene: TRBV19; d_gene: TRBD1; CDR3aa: CASRAPGQDYGYTF; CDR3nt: TGTGCCAGTAGGGCCCCTGGACAGGACTATGGCTACACCTTC
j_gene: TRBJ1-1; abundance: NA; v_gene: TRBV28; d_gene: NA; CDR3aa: CASSQREPGPNTEAFF; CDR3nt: TGTGCCAGCAGCCAACGGGAACCAGGGCCGAACACTGAAGCTTTCTTT
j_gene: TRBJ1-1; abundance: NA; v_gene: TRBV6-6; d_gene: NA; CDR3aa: CASSPLGYTEAFF; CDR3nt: TGTGCCAGCAGCCCGTTGGGGTATACTGAAGCTTTCTTT
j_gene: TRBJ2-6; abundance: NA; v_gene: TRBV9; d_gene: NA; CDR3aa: CASSPQPTGANVLTF; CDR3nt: TGTGCCAGCAGCCCTCAGCCGACCGGGGCCAACGTCCTGACTTTC
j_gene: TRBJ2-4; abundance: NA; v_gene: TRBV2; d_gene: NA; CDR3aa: CASRRESTKNIQYF; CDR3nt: TGTGCCAGCCGGAGGGAATCAACCAAAAACATTCAGTACTTC
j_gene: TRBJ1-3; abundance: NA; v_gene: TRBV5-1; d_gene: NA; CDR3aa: CASSLGQSSGNTIYF; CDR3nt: TGCGCCAGCAGCTTGGGACAGAGCTCTGGAAACACCATATATTTT
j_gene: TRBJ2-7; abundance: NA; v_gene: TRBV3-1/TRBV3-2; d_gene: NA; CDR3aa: CASSQDLGQREQYF; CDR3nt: TGTGCCAGCAGCCAAGATCTCGGACAGCGAGAGCAGTACTTC
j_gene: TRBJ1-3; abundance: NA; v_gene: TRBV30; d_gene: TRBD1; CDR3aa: CAWLGTGLNTIYF; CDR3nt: TGTGCCTGGCTTGGGACAGGGCTAAACACCATATATTTT
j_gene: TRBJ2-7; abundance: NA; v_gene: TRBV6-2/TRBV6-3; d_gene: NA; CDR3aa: CASSYRDNYFYEQYF; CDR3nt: TGTGCCAGCAGTTACAGGGACAACTATTTCTACGAGCAGTACTTC
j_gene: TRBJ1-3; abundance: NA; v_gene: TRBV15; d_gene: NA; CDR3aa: CATSRDRGSGNTIYF; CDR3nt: TGTGCCACCAGCAGAGATAGGGGTTCTGGAAACACCATATATTTT
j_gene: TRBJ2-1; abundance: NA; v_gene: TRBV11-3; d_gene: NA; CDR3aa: CASSRERATYNEQFF; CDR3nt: TGTGCCAGCAGCCGAGAGCGGGCTACCTACAATGAGCAGTTCTTC
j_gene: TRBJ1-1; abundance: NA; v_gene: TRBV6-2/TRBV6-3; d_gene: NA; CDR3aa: CASSYAHLNTEAFF; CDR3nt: TGTGCCAGCAGTTACGCTCATTTGAACACTGAAGCTTTCTTT
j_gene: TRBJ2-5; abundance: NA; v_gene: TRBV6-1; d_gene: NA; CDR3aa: CASSGQGLYQETQYF; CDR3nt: TGTGCCAGCAGTGGACAGGGACTGTACCAAGAGACCCAGTACTTC
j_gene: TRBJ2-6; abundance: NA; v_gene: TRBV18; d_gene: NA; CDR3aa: CASSPPDGLSGANVLTF; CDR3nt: TGTGCCAGCTCACCACCTGACGGCCTCTCTGGGGCCAACGTCCTGACTTTC
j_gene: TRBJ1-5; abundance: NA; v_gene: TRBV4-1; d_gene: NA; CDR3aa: CASSQDSGVGQPQHF; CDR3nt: TGCGCCAGCAGCCAAGATAGCGGGGTAGGTCAGCCCCAGCATTTT
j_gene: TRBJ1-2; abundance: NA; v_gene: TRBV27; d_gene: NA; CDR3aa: CASSLEPRTVEGYTF; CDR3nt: TGTGCCAGCAGTTTAGAGCCTCGGACAGTGGAGGGCTACACCTTC
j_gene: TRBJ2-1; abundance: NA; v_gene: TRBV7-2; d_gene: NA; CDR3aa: CASSLSWVMTSYNEQFF; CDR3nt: TGTGCCAGCAGCTTATCCTGGGTGATGACCTCCTACAATGAGCAGTTCTTC
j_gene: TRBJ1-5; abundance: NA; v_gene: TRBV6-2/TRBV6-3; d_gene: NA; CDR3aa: CASSSATHNQPQHF; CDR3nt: TGTGCCAGCAGTTCCGCGACTCACAATCAGCCCCAGCATTTT
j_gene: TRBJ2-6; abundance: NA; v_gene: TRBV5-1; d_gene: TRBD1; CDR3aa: CASRTDRTLSGANVLTF; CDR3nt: TGCGCCAGCAGAACGGACAGGACTCTCTCTGGGGCCAACGTCCTGACTTTC
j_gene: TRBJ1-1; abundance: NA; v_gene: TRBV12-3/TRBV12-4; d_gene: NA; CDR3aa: CASSFTGGTEAFF; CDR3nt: TGTGCCAGCAGTTTCACAGGTGGGACTGAAGCTTTCTTT